These 8 T cell receptor beta chains originate from one sample sequenced in a study of identical twins. A single record per CDR3 protein comes from TCRdb applying MiXCR to the 5' RACE reads. The table records approximately 620,000 distinct CDR3 sequences, over 8.5% of them present only once. The same data also contributed to another study, on yellow fever vaccine responses in identical twins.

Sequenced material: PBMCs. Source of these receptors: a woman under 30 in good health.

In its sample, this clonotype was seen many times. The chain couples TRBV5-1 to TRBJ1-3; D might be TRBD1 (6 bases). This CDR3 spans 16 amino acids. In germline, CDR1 is SGHRS, CDR2 YFSETQ. V lost 2 bases and J 0 bases, leaving 12 bases between the germline ends. The CDR3: CASSLQGPGSGNTIYF. The CDR3 DNA is TGCGCCAGCAGCTTACAGGGTCCGGGCTCTGGAAACACCATATATTTT. Full variable domain (rest looked up from reference TRBV5-1 and TRBJ1-3): KAGVTQTPRYLIKTRGQQVTLSCSPISGHRSVSWYQQTPGQGLQFLFEYFSETQRNKGNFPGRFSGRQFSNSRSEMNVSTLELGDSALYLCASSLQGPGSGNTIYFGEGSWLTVV.

The table lists this clonotype with a few counts. This chain links TRBV27 with TRBJ2-7, with 7 nucleotides matching TRBD2. CDR1 and CDR2 (germline): MNHEY, SMNVEV (reference sequence). The ends lost 2 bases at V and 5 bases at J; junction bases unmatched: 9. This CDR3 has 15 residues. Here the CDR3 DNA reads TGTGCCAGCAGTTTACACAGGACTAGTCGGGACGAGCAGTACTTC. Translation: CASSLHRTSRDEQYF.

This clonotype was recorded many times. The chain is built from TRBV12-3 or TRBV12-4 and TRBJ2-1; no clear D. The CDR3 length is 14 residues. V gave up 6 bases and J gave up 4 bases, with 13 bases separating them. This CDR3 is CASSPSNRYNEQFF. The CDR3 DNA reads as TGTGCCAGCAGCCCGTCGAATAGATACAATGAGCAGTTCTTC.

The CDR3 is CASSLEGRGSPHEQYF. CDR3 bases: TGTGCCAGCAGCTTAGAGGGGCGGGGGTCCCCCCACGAGCAGTACTTC. The chain employs TRBV7-9 and TRBJ2-7; 7 nucleotides align to TRBD2. The J segment lost 5 bases and the V segment lost 1 base, leaving 11 bases of the junction unmatched. The germline gives CDR1 SEHNR, CDR2 FQNEAQ (reference sequence). The CDR3 totals 16 residues.

This clonotype occurred a few times. The gene calls are TRBV6-5 and TRBJ2-1, with 11 bases lining up with TRBD2. The CDR3 is 15 residues long. Germline V gene sequence: CDR1 MNHEY, CDR2 SVGAGI. J lost 7 bases, V lost 7 bases, and 9 bases had no gene match. CDR3 sequence reads: CASIISGGAGNEQFF. The DNA of the CDR3 is TGTGCCAGCATTATTAGCGGGGGGGCCGGGAATGAGCAGTTCTTC.

J is TRBJ2-3 and V is TRBV11-2; a weak D match, TRBD2 (6 bases). V lost 3 bases to trimming and J lost 2 bases, with 12 bases between them. The CDR3 sequence is 15 residues long. Germline values: CDR1 SGHAT, CDR2 FQNNGV. CDR3: CASSLGLRATDTQYF. The CDR3 DNA sequence: TGTGCCAGCAGCTTGGGACTGCGAGCCACAGATACGCAGTATTTT.

The genes are TRBV29-1 and TRBJ2-3; 7 bases align to TRBD1. Germline loops: CDR1 SQVTM, CDR2 ANQGSEA. J was trimmed by 0 bases and V by 3 bases; bases with no gene match: 27. There are 22 residues in the CDR3. The chain's CDR3 is CSVDDIFIGGDSNRFSTDTQYF. The CDR3 coding sequence is TGCAGCGTTGATGATATTTTTATCGGTGGGGACAGTAATCGATTCAGCACAGATACGCAGTATTTT.

This clonotype showed up many times. This sequence joins TRBV10-3 and TRBJ2-3; 9 nucleotides agree with TRBD2. CDR1 and CDR2 from the germline V gene are ENHRY and SYGVKD. There are 17 residues in the CDR3. V lost 6 bases, J lost 4 bases, and 14 bases stayed unmatched. CDR3 nucleotides: TGTGCCATCAGATCTTCGTCTAGCGGGATCATGTCAGATACGCAGTATTTT. Its protein product is CAIRSSSSGIMSDTQYF.